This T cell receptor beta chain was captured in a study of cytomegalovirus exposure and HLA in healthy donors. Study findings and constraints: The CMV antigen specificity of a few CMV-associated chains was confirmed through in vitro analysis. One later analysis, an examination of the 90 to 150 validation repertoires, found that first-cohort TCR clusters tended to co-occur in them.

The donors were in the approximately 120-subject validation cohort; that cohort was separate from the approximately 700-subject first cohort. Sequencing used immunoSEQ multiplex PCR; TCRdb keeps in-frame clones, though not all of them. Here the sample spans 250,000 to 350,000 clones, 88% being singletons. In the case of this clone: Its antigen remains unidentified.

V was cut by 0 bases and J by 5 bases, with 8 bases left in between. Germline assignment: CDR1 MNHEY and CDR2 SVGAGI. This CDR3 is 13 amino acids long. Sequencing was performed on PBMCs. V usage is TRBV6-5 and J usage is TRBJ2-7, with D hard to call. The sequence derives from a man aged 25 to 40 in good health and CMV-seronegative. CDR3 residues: CASSYSPRDEQYF. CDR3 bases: TGTGCCAGCAGTTACTCGCCTCGGGACGAGCAGTACTTC.